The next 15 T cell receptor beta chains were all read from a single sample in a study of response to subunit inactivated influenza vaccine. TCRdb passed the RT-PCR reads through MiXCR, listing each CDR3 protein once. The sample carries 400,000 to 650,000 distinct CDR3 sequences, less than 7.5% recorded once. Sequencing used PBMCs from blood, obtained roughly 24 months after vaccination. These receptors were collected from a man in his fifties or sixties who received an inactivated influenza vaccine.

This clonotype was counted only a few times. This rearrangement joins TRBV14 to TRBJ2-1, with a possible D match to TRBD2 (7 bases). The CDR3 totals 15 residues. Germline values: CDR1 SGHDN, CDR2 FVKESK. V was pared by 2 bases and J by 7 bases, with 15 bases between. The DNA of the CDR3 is TGTGCCAGCAGCCAATCTCGCGGGGGCGGGAATGAGCAGTTCTTC. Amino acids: CASSQSRGGGNEQFF.

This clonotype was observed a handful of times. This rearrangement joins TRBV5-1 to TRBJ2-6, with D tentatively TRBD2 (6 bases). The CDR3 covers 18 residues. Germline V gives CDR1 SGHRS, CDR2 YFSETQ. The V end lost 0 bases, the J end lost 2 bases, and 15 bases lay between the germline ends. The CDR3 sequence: CASSLEGGVKTGANVLTF. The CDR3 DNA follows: TGCGCCAGCAGCTTGGAGGGCGGGGTGAAGACTGGGGCCAACGTCCTGACTTTC.

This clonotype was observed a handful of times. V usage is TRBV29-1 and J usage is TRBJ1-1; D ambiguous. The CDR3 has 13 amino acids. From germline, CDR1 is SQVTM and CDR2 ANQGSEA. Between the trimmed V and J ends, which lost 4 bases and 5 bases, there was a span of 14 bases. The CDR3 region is CSVVGQSGTEAFF. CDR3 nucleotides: TGCAGCGTTGTAGGGCAAAGTGGGACTGAAGCTTTCTTT. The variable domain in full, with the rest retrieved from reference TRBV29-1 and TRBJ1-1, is SAVISQKPSRDICQRGTSLTIQCQVDSQVTMMFWYRQQPGQSLTLIATANQGSEATYESGFVIDKFPISRPNLTFSTLTVSNMSPEDSSIYLCSVVGQSGTEAFFGQGTRLTVV.

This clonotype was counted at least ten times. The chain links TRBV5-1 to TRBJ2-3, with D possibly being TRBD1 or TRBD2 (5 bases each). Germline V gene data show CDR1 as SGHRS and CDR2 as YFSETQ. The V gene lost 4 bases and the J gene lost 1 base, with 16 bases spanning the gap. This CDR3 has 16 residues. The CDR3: CASSAPRDGRTDTQYF. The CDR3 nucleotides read TGCGCCAGCAGCGCGCCCCGGGACGGCCGCACAGATACGCAGTATTTT.

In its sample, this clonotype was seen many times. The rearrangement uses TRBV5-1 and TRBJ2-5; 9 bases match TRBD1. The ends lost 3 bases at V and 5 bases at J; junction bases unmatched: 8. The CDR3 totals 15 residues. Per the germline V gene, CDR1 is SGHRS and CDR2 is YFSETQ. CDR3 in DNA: TGCGCCAGCAGCTCTGGGACAGGGCAAAGGGAGACCCAGTACTTC. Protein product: CASSSGTGQRETQYF.

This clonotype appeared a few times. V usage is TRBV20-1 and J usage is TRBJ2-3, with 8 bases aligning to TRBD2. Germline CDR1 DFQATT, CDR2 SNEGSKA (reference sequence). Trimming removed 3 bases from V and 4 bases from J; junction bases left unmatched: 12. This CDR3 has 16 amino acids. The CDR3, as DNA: TGCAGTGCTAGCATTGGAATGGGACTAGGGGCAGATACGCAGTATTTT. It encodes CSASIGMGLGADTQYF.

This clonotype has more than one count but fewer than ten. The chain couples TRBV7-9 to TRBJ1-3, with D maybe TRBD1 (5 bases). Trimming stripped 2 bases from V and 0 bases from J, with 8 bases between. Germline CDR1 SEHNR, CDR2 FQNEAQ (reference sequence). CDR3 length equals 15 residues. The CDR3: CASSLQGPSGNTIYF. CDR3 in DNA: TGTGCCAGCAGCTTACAGGGTCCCTCTGGAAACACCATATATTTT.

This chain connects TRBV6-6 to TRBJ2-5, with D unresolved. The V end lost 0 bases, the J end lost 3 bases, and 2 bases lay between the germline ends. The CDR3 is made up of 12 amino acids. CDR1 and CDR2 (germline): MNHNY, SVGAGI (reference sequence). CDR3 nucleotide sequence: TGTGCCAGCAGTTACTCCGAAGAGACCCAGTACTTC. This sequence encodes CASSYSEETQYF.

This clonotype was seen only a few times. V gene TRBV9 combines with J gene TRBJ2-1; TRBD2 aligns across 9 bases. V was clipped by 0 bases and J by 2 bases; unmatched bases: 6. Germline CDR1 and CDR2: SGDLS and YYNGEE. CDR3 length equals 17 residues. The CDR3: CASSVGARGRAYNEQFF. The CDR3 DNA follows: TGTGCCAGCAGCGTAGGGGCTCGCGGGAGGGCCTACAATGAGCAGTTCTTC.

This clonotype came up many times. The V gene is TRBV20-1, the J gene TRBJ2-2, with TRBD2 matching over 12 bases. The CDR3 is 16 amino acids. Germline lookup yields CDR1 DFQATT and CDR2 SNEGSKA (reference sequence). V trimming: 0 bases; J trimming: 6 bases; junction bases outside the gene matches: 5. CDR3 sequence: CSARDLTSGRSGELFF. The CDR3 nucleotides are TGCAGTGCTAGAGACCTAACTAGCGGGAGGTCCGGGGAGCTGTTTTTT.

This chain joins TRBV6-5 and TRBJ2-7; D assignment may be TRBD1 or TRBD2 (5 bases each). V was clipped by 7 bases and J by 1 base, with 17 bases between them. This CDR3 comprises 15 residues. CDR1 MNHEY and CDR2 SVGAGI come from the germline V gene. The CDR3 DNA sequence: TGTGCCAGCACTTTAATGGGGGAGTTTTCCTACGAGCAGTACTTC. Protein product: CASTLMGEFSYEQYF.

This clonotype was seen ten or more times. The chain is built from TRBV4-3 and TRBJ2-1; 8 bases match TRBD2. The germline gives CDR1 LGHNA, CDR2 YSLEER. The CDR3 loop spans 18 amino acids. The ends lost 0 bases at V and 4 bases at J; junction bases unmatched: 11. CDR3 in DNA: TGCGCCAGCAGCCAAGAATATGGCGGGGGGATATTTTACAATGAGCAGTTCTTC. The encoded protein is CASSQEYGGGIFYNEQFF.

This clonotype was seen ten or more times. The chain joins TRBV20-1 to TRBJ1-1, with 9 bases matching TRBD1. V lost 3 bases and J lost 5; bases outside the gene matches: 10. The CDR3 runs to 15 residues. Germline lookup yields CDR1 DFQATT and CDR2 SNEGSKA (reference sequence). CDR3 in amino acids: CSASQTSGTGTEAFF. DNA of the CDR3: TGCAGTGCTAGTCAAACCTCCGGGACAGGGACTGAAGCTTTCTTT.

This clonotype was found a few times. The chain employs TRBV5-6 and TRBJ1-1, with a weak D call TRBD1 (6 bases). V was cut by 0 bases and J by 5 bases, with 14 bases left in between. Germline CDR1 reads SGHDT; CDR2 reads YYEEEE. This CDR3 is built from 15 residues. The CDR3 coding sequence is TGTGCCAGCAGCTTGGAGTTAGGGGGTACAACTGAAGCTTTCTTT. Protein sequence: CASSLELGGTTEAFF.

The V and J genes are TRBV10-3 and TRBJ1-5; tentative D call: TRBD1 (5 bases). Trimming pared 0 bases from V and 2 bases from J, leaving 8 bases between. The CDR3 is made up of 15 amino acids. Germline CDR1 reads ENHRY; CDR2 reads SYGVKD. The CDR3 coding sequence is TGTGCCATCAGTGAGTCTTTGGGGGGCAATCAGCCCCAGCATTTT. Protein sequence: CAISESLGGNQPQHF.